The 5 T cell receptor beta chains given below trace back to one sample, sequenced in a study of T-cell memory formation after mild COVID-19. TCRdb itself ran the 5' RACE reads through MiXCR, one entry per CDR3 protein. This sample has some 300,000 distinct CDR3 sequences, with 20% to 25% found just once. The sequencing input was PBMCs or a T cell subset sorted from them (not recorded which). Receptors were obtained from a man between 18 and 29 years old who had mild COVID-19 (a few samples of this study predate the infection). Cell type and time point are not known.

This clonotype has only a few counts. The chain has TRBV7-9 and TRBJ1-4; 8 bases agree with TRBD1. Germline lookup yields CDR1 SEHNR and CDR2 FQNEAQ (reference sequence). There are 13 residues in the CDR3. V was clipped by 6 bases and J by 8 bases; unmatched bases: 5. The DNA for the CDR3 is TGTGCCAGCAGAGACAGGGGCCCCGAAAAACTGTTTTTT. Translated: CASRDRGPEKLFF.

CDR3 coding DNA: TGTGCCAGCAGCGCCGGGACCTACAATGAGCAGTTCTTC. Amino acid sequence: CASSAGTYNEQFF. V and J are TRBV9 and TRBJ2-1, with a weak D call TRBD2 (5 bases). Trimming took 3 bases from V and 2 from J, leaving 6 bases between them. This CDR3 has 13 residues. Looked up from germline, CDR1 is SGDLS and CDR2 is YYNGEE.

This clonotype turned up a few times. V gene TRBV5-1 combines with J gene TRBJ2-5; D gene unclear. The CDR3 totals 15 residues. Per the germline V gene, CDR1 is SGHRS and CDR2 is YFSETQ. Trimming pared 3 bases from V and 1 base from J, leaving 13 bases between. The CDR3 sequence is CASSSGWTSQETQYF. The CDR3 nucleotides are TGCGCCAGCAGCTCAGGATGGACCTCCCAAGAGACCCAGTACTTC.

This clonotype has only a few counts. The rearrangement joins TRBV12-3 or TRBV12-4 to TRBJ2-4; no clear D gene. V lost 2 bases and J lost 6, with 17 bases in between. The CDR3 covers 16 residues. CDR3 bases: TGTGCCAGCAGTTTACGAAGGACCGGGTGGGGAAACATTCAGTACTTC. Its protein is CASSLRRTGWGNIQYF.

CDR3 loop: CASSPGLGDTQYF. DNA of the CDR3: TGTGCCAGCAGCCCGGGACTGGGGGATACGCAGTATTTT. The chain has TRBV3-1 and TRBJ2-3; TRBD2 might be the D (6 bases). This CDR3 has 13 amino acids. Germline V lookup: CDR1 LGHDT, CDR2 YNNKEL (reference sequence). The V gene lost 4 bases and the J gene lost 6 bases, with 11 bases spanning the gap.